Sequencing of this T cell receptor (beta chain) was carried out in a study of blood T cell repertoires in COVID-19. Turning to the study itself: COVID-19 samples, acute and convalescent, were from the United States, Italy and Spain. The analysed material was cDNA or gDNA that came from T cells, B-cell-depleted T cells, or PBMCs.

Original processing notes: Estimated nucleated cell counts came from reference gene primer amplification. Sequenced by immunoSEQ multiplex PCR; TCRdb stores in-frame clones only, minus some. V and J calls and clone size follow that table, whereas D and trimming were derived from the DNA. Of 250,000 to 300,000 clones in the sample, under 90% were seen once. V dropped 2 bases and J dropped 2; count of bases not matched to a gene: 3. The CDR3 totals 15 residues. From germline, CDR1 is SEHNR and CDR2 FQNEAQ (reference sequence). The sequenced sample consisted of peripheral blood. The receptor was derived from a woman between 55 and 75 years old with active or convalescent COVID-19. This chain links TRBV7-9 with TRBJ2-1; 7 bases are a match to TRBD2. CDR3 sequence: CASSLSGAPYNEQFF. CDR3 coding DNA: TGTGCCAGCAGCTTAAGCGGGGCCCCCTACAATGAGCAGTTCTTC.